This T cell receptor beta chain was identified in a study of cytomegalovirus exposure and HLA in healthy donors. A 120-subject validation cohort, separate from the approximately 720-subject first cohort, supplied the donors. Concerning this clone itself: What it binds is unknown.

J lost 7 bases, V lost 0 bases, and 17 bases had no gene match. Germline CDR1 reads SQVTM; CDR2 reads ANQGSEA. CDR3 length equals 18 residues. Study-level results: Despite most TCR sequences being rare, some public TCRs occurred in many donors.

This table comes from immunoSEQ multiplex PCR, and its TCRdb copy is limited to in-frame clones, with some not included. The data hold some 140,000 clones, with nearly 90% observed a single time. Sequenced input: PBMCs. The chain employs TRBV29-1 and TRBJ2-5; TRBD1 matches 10 bases. The sequence came from a woman aged 18-29 years in good health and CMV-seropositive. Written as DNA, the CDR3 is TGCAGCGTTGAAGAATGGACAGGGGGGACTTGGGACCGGGGGACCCAGTACTTC. Residues: CSVEEWTGGTWDRGTQYF. Full variable domain (outside the CDR3, taken from reference TRBV29-1 and TRBJ2-5): SAVISQKPSRDICQRGTSLTIQCQVDSQVTMMFWYRQQPGQSLTLIATANQGSEATYESGFVIDKFPISRPNLTFSTLTVSNMSPEDSSIYLCSVEEWTGGTWDRGTQYFGPGTRLLVL.